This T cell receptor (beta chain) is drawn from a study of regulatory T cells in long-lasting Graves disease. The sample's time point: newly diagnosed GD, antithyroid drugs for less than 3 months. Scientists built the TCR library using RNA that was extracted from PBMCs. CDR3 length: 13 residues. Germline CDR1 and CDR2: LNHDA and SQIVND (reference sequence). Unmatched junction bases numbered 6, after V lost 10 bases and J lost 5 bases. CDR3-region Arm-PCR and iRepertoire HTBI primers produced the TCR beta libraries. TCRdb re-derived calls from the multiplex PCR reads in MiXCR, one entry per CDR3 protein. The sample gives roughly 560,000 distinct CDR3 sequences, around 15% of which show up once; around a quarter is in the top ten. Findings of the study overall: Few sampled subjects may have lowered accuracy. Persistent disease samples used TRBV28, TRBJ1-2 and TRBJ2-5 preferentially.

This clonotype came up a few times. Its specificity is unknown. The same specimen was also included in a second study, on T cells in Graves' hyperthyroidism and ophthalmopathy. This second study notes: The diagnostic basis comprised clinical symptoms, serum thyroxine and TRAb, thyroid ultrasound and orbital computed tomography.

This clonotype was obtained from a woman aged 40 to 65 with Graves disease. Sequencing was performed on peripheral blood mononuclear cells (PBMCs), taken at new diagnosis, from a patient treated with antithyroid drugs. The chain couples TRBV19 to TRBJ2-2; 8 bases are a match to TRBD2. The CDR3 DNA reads TGTGCCATGGGCGGACTAGCAACCGGGGAGCTGTTTTTT. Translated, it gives CAMGGLATGELFF. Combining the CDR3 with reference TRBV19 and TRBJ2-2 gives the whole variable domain DGGITQSPKYLFRKEGQNVTLSCEQNLNHDAMYWYRQDPGQGLRLIYYSQIVNDFQKGDIAEGYSVSREKKESFPLTVTSAQKNPTAFYLCAMGGLATGELFFGEGSRLTVL.